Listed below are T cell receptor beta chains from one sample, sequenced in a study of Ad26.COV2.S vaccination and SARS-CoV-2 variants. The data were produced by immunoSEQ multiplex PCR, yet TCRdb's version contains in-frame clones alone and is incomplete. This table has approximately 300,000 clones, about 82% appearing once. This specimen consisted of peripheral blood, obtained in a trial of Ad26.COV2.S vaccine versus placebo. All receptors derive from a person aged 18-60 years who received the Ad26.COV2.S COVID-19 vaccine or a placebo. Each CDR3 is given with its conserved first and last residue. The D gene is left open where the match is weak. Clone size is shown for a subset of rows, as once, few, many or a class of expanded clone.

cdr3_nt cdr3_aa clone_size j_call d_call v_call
TGTGCCAGCAGCGTAGCTACAGGGTCCCGTGGCTACACCTTC CASSVATGSRGYTF NA TRBJ1-2 NA TRBV9
TGTGCCAGCAGCTGGAGCGGGGAGACCCAGTACTTC CASSWSGETQYF NA TRBJ2-5 NA TRBV11-3
TGTGCCAGCAGCTTAGCGGGGGGGACTTCCTACGAGCAGTACTTC CASSLAGGTSYEQYF NA TRBJ2-7 TRBD2 TRBV7-2
TGTGCCAGCAGCCAAGTAGGGGACACTGAAGCTTTCTTT CASSQVGDTEAFF NA TRBJ1-1 NA TRBV3-1/TRBV3-2
TGTGCCAGCAGTTCTATTAACTATGGCTACACCTTC CASSSINYGYTF few TRBJ1-2 NA TRBV28
TGTGCCAGCAGCTTTGGTCCGAACACCGGGGAGCTGTTTTTT CASSFGPNTGELFF NA TRBJ2-2 NA TRBV5-6
TGTGCCAGCAGCCCAGCGTTGGGTGGTGGCGAGCAGTACTTC CASSPALGGGEQYF once TRBJ2-7 NA TRBV9
TGTGCCAGCAGCTCACAGGGGGCGGTCGGGGAGCTGTTTTTT CASSSQGAVGELFF NA TRBJ2-2 TRBD1 TRBV7-3
TGTGCCAGCAGTTACCGGGCCCGGACCGCCTTCGGGGACCAGTACTTC CASSYRARTAFGDQYF NA TRBJ2-5 NA TRBV28
TGTGCCATCAGTGAGTCGGGAAGAACTGAAGCTTTCTTT CAISESGRTEAFF once TRBJ1-1 NA TRBV10-3
TGTGCCAGCAAAAGAACAGTAGATTATGGCTACACCTTC CASKRTVDYGYTF NA TRBJ1-2 NA TRBV6-5
TGCGCCAGCAGCCGACAGGGGAACACTGAAGCTTTCTTT CASSRQGNTEAFF NA TRBJ1-1 TRBD1 TRBV5-1
TGTGCCAGCACCTCTGGTCCCTCCGGAAACACCATATATTTT CASTSGPSGNTIYF NA TRBJ1-3 NA TRBV28
TGTGCCAGCAGTCCCTCAGGGTTATATGGCTACACCTTC CASSPSGLYGYTF NA TRBJ1-2 NA TRBV6-5
TGTGCCAGCACCCCGAGTGGAAACACCATATATTTT CASTPSGNTIYF once TRBJ1-3 NA TRBV12-3/TRBV12-4
TGTGCCAGCAGCTTAGGCCCGAACTCTTCGGGAAACACCATATATTTT CASSLGPNSSGNTIYF NA TRBJ1-3 NA TRBV7-2
TGTGCCAGCGGGTTTAGCGGCTCCGATACGCAGTATTTT CASGFSGSDTQYF NA TRBJ2-3 NA TRBV13
TGTGCCTGGAGGCGTTTGAACACTGAAGCTTTCTTT CAWRRLNTEAFF NA TRBJ1-1 NA TRBV30
TGTGCCAGCAGCGCCCACATAGAAACTGGAAACACCATATATTTT CASSAHIETGNTIYF NA TRBJ1-3 NA TRBV9
TGTGCCAGCAGTCGCAGGGGGTTAGGCACAGATACGCAGTATTTT CASSRRGLGTDTQYF NA TRBJ2-3 TRBD1 TRBV28
TGTGCCTGGAGTGTCAAGTCACCAGTTGGAAACACCATATATTTT CAWSVKSPVGNTIYF NA TRBJ1-3 NA TRBV30
TGTGCCAGCGCTCTCGGGGGGGATCAAGAGACCCAGTACTTC CASALGGDQETQYF once TRBJ2-5 TRBD2 TRBV6-5
TGTGCCAGCAGTGTGAGGGACGTTTCCCACTATGGCTACACCTTC CASSVRDVSHYGYTF NA TRBJ1-2 NA TRBV2
TGTGCTAGTGGTTTGTCGACAGGGGGGACCCAGTACTTC CASGLSTGGTQYF NA TRBJ2-5 TRBD1 TRBV12-5
TGTGCCAGCAGCTTAGGACAGATTGCGAACACCGGGGAGCTGTTTTTT CASSLGQIANTGELFF NA TRBJ2-2 NA TRBV11-2
TGTGCCAGCAGCCCCCACAAAGGACAGGGGGCTTCGTACCACACTGAAGCTTTCTTT CASSPHKGQGASYHTEAFF NA TRBJ1-1 TRBD1 TRBV9
TGTGCCAGCAGCCACCGGGACAGGGTTGCGCAGTACTTC CASSHRDRVAQYF NA TRBJ2-7 TRBD1 TRBV3-1/TRBV3-2
TGTGCCAGCGGGGACAGCTCCTATAATTCACCCCTCCACTTT CASGDSSYNSPLHF NA TRBJ1-6 TRBD1 TRBV6-5
TGTGCCAGCAGCTCCAGACTAGCTCCGAACACCGGGGAGCTGTTTTTT CASSSRLAPNTGELFF NA TRBJ2-2 TRBD2 TRBV7-2
TGTGCCAGCAGTTTATTCGACAGTAAGAAGCAGTTCTTC CASSLFDSKKQFF NA TRBJ2-1 NA TRBV12-3/TRBV12-4
TGTGCCAGCCCCAGAAACTATGGCTACACCTTC CASPRNYGYTF few TRBJ1-2 NA TRBV2
TGTGCCAGCAGCTTAGATCTTGGGACAGGCCGCCCCCCGGGAGAAAAACTGTTTTTT CASSLDLGTGRPPGEKLFF NA TRBJ1-4 TRBD1 TRBV11-3
TGTGCCAGCAGCCGGACTAGCGGGATAAGCTCCTACAATGAGCAGTTCTTC CASSRTSGISSYNEQFF NA TRBJ2-1 TRBD2 TRBV9
TGTGCCAGCAGCGTAGGAGGGGGTGGAAACTATGGCTACACCTTC CASSVGGGGNYGYTF NA TRBJ1-2 NA TRBV9
TGTGCCACCAGCAGGGGGACAGGTTCCTCCTACGAGCAGTACTTC CATSRGTGSSYEQYF NA TRBJ2-7 TRBD1 TRBV15
TGCGCCAGCAGCGGAGGGACAGGCTCGAACACTGAAGCTTTCTTT CASSGGTGSNTEAFF NA TRBJ1-1 TRBD1 TRBV5-1
TGTGCCAGCAGCCCCTTCGACAGGGGTCAGCCCCAGCATTTT CASSPFDRGQPQHF once TRBJ1-5 TRBD1 TRBV5-8
TGTGCCAGCAGCTTCCTAGGGAGACTAGCCCACACCGGGGAGCTGTTTTTT CASSFLGRLAHTGELFF NA TRBJ2-2 TRBD2 TRBV7-2
TGTGCCAGCAGTGAAGTGCTAGCGGGGGGTGGTGAGCAGTACTTC CASSEVLAGGGEQYF once TRBJ2-7 TRBD2 TRBV2
TGTGCCTGGAAAGCAGGGTCTGGAAACACCATATATTTT CAWKAGSGNTIYF NA TRBJ1-3 NA TRBV30
TGTGCCAGCAGCCAAGATTGGACTAGCGGGGGGCCCAAAAACATTCAGTACTTC CASSQDWTSGGPKNIQYF NA TRBJ2-4 TRBD2 TRBV4-2
TGTGCCAGCAGCTCCCCGCCGACAATCTCTGGAAACACCATATATTTT CASSSPPTISGNTIYF NA TRBJ1-3 NA TRBV7-6